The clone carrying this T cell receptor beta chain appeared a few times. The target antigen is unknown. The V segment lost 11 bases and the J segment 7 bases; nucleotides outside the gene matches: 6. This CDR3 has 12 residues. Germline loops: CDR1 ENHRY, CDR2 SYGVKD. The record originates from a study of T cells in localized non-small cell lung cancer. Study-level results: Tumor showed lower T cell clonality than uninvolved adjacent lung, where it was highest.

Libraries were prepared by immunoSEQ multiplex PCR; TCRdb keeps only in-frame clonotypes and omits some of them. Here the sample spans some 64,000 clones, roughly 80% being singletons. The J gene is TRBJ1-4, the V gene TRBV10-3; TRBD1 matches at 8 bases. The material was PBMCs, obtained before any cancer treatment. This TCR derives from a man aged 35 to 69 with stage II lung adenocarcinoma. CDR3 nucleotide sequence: TGTGCCTCTCGACAGGGGACTGAAAAACTGTTTTTT. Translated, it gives CASRQGTEKLFF.